A few counts support the clone carrying this TCR beta chain. The library protocol tagged each TCR cDNA with a unique molecular identifier. TCRdb itself ran the 5' RACE reads through MiXCR, one entry per CDR3 protein. The sample lists some 37,000 distinct CDR3 sequences; 7.5% were seen once. The junction had 9 bases not matched to a gene; V was cut back by 0 bases and J by 4 bases. Germline CDR1 and CDR2: DFQATT and SNEGSKA (reference sequence). This CDR3 is 16 amino acids long. This sample was taken from a study of spatial heterogeneity in lung cancer. Stated time point: sample taken at primary tumor resection. Researchers sequenced whole RNA taken from tumor, nontumor lung or frozen PBMC without sorting. Patients with untreated early-stage non-small cell lung cancer, numbering around 72, were the donors.

J is TRBJ2-1 and V is TRBV20-1; 7 nucleotides line up with TRBD1. The receptor was derived from a male donor with early-stage non-small cell lung cancer. Sample: PBMCs, taken at surgery. The CDR3 bases are TGCAGTGCTAGAGATGAGGGGGCCTCCGGTTACAATGAGCAGTTCTTC. Translated: CSARDEGASGYNEQFF.